The 12 T cell receptor beta chains below come from one sample, sequenced in a study of cytomegalovirus exposure and HLA in healthy donors. PCR amplification relied on 60 Vbeta primers (plus 13 Jbeta primers). Generated by immunoSEQ multiplex PCR, the TCRdb table keeps only in-frame clones and is missing some. This table has about 130,000 clones, over 65% appearing once. The sequenced material came from PBMCs. The receptors originated from a man between 35 and 55 years old in good health and CMV-seropositive.

The rearrangement joins TRBV4-3 to TRBJ1-1; the match to TRBD1 covers 11 bases. V was clipped by 3 bases and J by 4 bases; unmatched bases: 7. Germline V gene data show CDR1 as LGHNA and CDR2 as YSLEER. The CDR3 consists of 16 residues. Here the CDR3 reads CASSQVGTGGGTEAFF. As DNA, the CDR3 is TGCGCCAGCAGCCAGGTCGGGACAGGGGGAGGCACTGAAGCTTTCTTT.

The chain combines TRBV19 with TRBJ1-2; the D is unclear. This CDR3 is 17 amino acids long. Trimming shortened V by 0 bases and J by 6 bases, and 20 bases separated the two germline ends. The germline V gene has CDR1 LNHDA and CDR2 SQIVND (reference sequence). CDR3 protein: CASSIDPGSVRNDGYTF. The DNA of the CDR3 is TGTGCCAGTAGTATAGACCCAGGTTCGGTAAGAAACGATGGCTACACCTTC.

The rearrangement uses TRBV7-8 and TRBJ2-5; D possibly corresponds to TRBD2 (6 bases). V gave up 2 bases and J gave up 2 bases, with 12 bases separating them. The CDR3 length is 15 residues. Looked up from germline, CDR1 is SGHVS and CDR2 is FQNEAQ. CDR3 protein: CASSLLGLEQETQYF. CDR3 bases: TGTGCCAGCAGCTTATTGGGACTCGAGCAAGAGACCCAGTACTTC.

The gene calls are TRBV19 and TRBJ2-3; no firm D call. CDR1 LNHDA and CDR2 SQIVND come from the germline V gene (reference sequence). V was trimmed by 3 bases and J by 3 bases, leaving 7 bases between them. The CDR3 is 13 amino acids. CDR3 residues: CASSISATDTQYF. CDR3 DNA: TGTGCCAGTAGTATTTCAGCGACAGATACGCAGTATTTT.

This chain uses TRBV7-2 with TRBJ1-5; TRBD1 might be the D (5 bases). The CDR3 covers 14 residues. Trimming removed 5 bases at V and 5 bases at J, with 13 bases between. CDR1 and CDR2 from the germline V gene are SGHTA and FQGNSA. The CDR3 reads CASSRGEDYQPQHF. CDR3 DNA: TGTGCCAGCAGCCGAGGGGAGGACTATCAGCCCCAGCATTTT.

The genes are TRBV27 and TRBJ2-7; the match to TRBD2 covers 12 bases. V trimming: 4 bases; J trimming: 7 bases; junction bases outside the gene matches: 8. This CDR3 contains 15 residues. Per germline, CDR1 MNHEY and CDR2 SMNVEV (reference sequence). The CDR3 is CASSSRTSGTKEQYF. The CDR3 nucleotides read TGTGCCAGCAGTTCACGGACTAGCGGGACGAAAGAGCAGTACTTC.

The chain joins TRBV29-1 to TRBJ2-1; D gene unclear. Trimming took off 3 bases at V and 4 bases at J, with 13 bases between the two ends. CDR1 and CDR2 from the germline V gene are SQVTM and ANQGSEA. The CDR3 sequence is 14 residues long. The CDR3, as DNA: TGCAGCGTTGAGAGGTTCGGCGGATACAATGAGCAGTTCTTC. Residues: CSVERFGGYNEQFF.

The chain employs TRBV25-1 and TRBJ2-7; TRBD1 aligns across 9 bases. From germline, CDR1 is MGHDK and CDR2 SYGVNS. The CDR3 loop spans 13 amino acids. V trimming: 5 bases; J trimming: 4 bases; junction bases outside the gene matches: 3. CDR3 sequence: CASSPQGAYEQYF. The CDR3 nucleotides read TGTGCCAGCAGTCCACAGGGGGCTTACGAGCAGTACTTC.

This sequence joins TRBV7-2 and TRBJ2-3; 9 positions agree with TRBD2. Germline V gene sequence: CDR1 SGHTA, CDR2 FQGNSA. V trimming: 1 base; J trimming: 3 bases; junction bases outside the gene matches: 5. There are 16 residues in the CDR3. In DNA, the CDR3 is TGTGCCAGCAGCTTAGGAGGTAGCGGGAGTACAGATACGCAGTATTTT. The encoded protein is CASSLGGSGSTDTQYF.

The CDR3 bases are TGCGCCAGCAGCCAAGACGGTGACTTTAATCAGCCCCAGCATTTT. Translated: CASSQDGDFNQPQHF. This rearrangement joins TRBV4-1 to TRBJ1-5, with D uncertain. V was clipped by 0 bases and J by 4 bases, with 10 bases between them. In germline, CDR1 is MGHRA, CDR2 YSYEKL. The CDR3 totals 15 residues.

This chain uses TRBV5-1 with TRBJ2-3; 9 positions agree with TRBD2. Germline CDR1 reads SGHRS; CDR2 reads YFSETQ. The CDR3 is 17 amino acids. V was pared by 5 bases and J by 0 bases, with 10 bases of the junction left unmatched. The CDR3 loop is CASRSGASGASTDTQYF. The CDR3 DNA reads as TGCGCCAGCAGATCGGGGGCTAGCGGGGCGAGCACAGATACGCAGTATTTT. Full variable domain (outside the CDR3, taken from reference TRBV5-1 and TRBJ2-3): KAGVTQTPRYLIKTRGQQVTLSCSPISGHRSVSWYQQTPGQGLQFLFEYFSETQRNKGNFPGRFSGRQFSNSRSEMNVSTLELGDSALYLCASRSGASGASTDTQYFGPGTRLTVL.

The chain uses TRBV12-5 and TRBJ2-1; unclear D gene. The ends were cut back, 7 bases at V and 6 bases at J, with 10 bases in the middle. The CDR3 covers 12 residues. The germline gives CDR1 LGHNT, CDR2 FRNRAP. The CDR3 is CASAPPGNEQFF. The CDR3, as DNA: TGTGCTAGTGCCCCTCCCGGCAATGAGCAGTTCTTC.